The 30 T cell receptor beta chains given below trace back to one sample, sequenced in a study of shared clonotypes between healthy human individuals. Only in-frame clones appear in the TCRdb table, and some are missing; sequencing was by immunoSEQ multiplex PCR. The sample lists roughly 660,000 clones, roughly 87% occurring once. The sequenced sample was memory CD8+ T cells from PBMCs. Stated subset: CD45RO+ cells pooled with CCR7-negative TemRA cells. The receptors derive from a man aged 18-30 years in good health. Some clones in this sample may be carry-over from other donors' samples.

CDR3 coding DNA: TGCGCCAGCAGCCAAGATTTGGTTTGGACAGAACCCAACACCGGGGAGCTGTTTTTT. Its protein is CASSQDLVWTEPNTGELFF. The V call is TRBV4-3, the J call TRBJ2-2; possible D gene TRBD1, 6 bases. V was shortened by 0 bases and J by 2 bases, with 19 bases between the two germline ends. Germline V CDR1 and CDR2: LGHNA, YSLEER. The CDR3 is 19 amino acids.

In this sample, this clone turned up once. The chain combines TRBV10-2 with TRBJ2-1; weak D call: TRBD2 (6 bases). Between the trimmed V and J ends, which lost 2 bases and 4 bases, there was a span of 9 bases. The CDR3 runs 14 residues. Looked up from germline, CDR1 is WSHSY and CDR2 is SAAADI. CDR3 in DNA: TGCGCCAGCAGTGAGAGGCTAGCGTACAATGAGCAGTTCTTC. It translates to CASSERLAYNEQFF.

The V and J genes are TRBV2 and TRBJ2-5; the D gene is possibly TRBD1 (6 bases). V lost 6 bases and J lost 5, with 13 bases in between. CDR1 SNHLY and CDR2 FYNNEI come from the germline V gene. The CDR3 consists of 13 residues. The DNA of the CDR3 is TGTGCCAGCAGCGAGGGGGTACGTGAGACCCAGTACTTC. Translating it yields CASSEGVRETQYF.

This chain links TRBV11-2 with TRBJ2-2; D may match TRBD1 or TRBD2 (6 bases each). V was clipped by 3 bases and J by 3 bases, with 17 bases between them. Germline values: CDR1 SGHAT, CDR2 FQNNGV. The CDR3 has 17 amino acids. CDR3 sequence reads: CASSFMGGGRDTGELFF. CDR3 nucleotides: TGTGCCAGCAGCTTTATGGGGGGCGGTCGGGACACCGGGGAGCTGTTTTTT.

The gene calls are TRBV29-1 and TRBJ2-3; the D is unclear. CDR1 is SQVTM, CDR2 ANQGSEA, per germline. V lost 1 base to trimming and J lost 1 base, with 18 bases between them. CDR3 length: 17 amino acids. Written as DNA, the CDR3 is TGCAGCGTTGAAGCCCCGGCAGGCGACAAACGCACAGATACGCAGTATTTT. Its translation: CSVEAPAGDKRTDTQYF.

This chain connects TRBV9 to TRBJ1-2; TRBD1 is a possible D gene (5 bases). Trimming took 4 bases from V and 4 from J, leaving 14 bases between them. The CDR3 is 14 residues long. Germline CDR1 reads SGDLS; CDR2 reads YYNGEE. CDR3 nucleotide sequence: TGTGCCAGCAGCCAGGGCGGATTAGGCTATGGCTACACCTTC. Protein: CASSQGGLGYGYTF.

For this clone: The same CDR3 arises from other DNA sequences in this sample as well. V and J are TRBV4-2 and TRBJ1-1, with D hard to call. The V and J ends lost 3 bases and 5 bases respectively, with 10 bases between them. Germline values: CDR1 LGHNA, CDR2 YNFKEQ. CDR3 size: 13 residues. CDR3 sequence reads: CASSQGIYTEAFF. The CDR3 bases are TGTGCCAGCAGCCAGGGGATCTATACTGAAGCTTTCTTT.

The chain joins TRBV4-1 to TRBJ2-1; D unclear. With 0 bases removed from V and 12 bases from J, the gap between germline ends came to 9 bases. Germline V gene sequence: CDR1 MGHRA, CDR2 YSYEKL. The CDR3 consists of 12 residues. The CDR3 DNA reads TGCGCCAGCAGCCAAGATTGGCTACGGCAGTTCTTC. This gives the protein CASSQDWLRQFF.

CDR3 region: CASSLDSPSDEQYF. Here the CDR3 DNA reads TGTGCCAGCAGCTTGGACAGCCCATCGGACGAGCAGTACTTC. The chain has TRBV11-2 and TRBJ2-7, with a weak D call TRBD1 (6 bases). From germline, CDR1 is SGHAT and CDR2 FQNNGV. CDR3 length: 14 residues. Trimming pared 3 bases from V and 5 bases from J, leaving 14 bases between.

J is TRBJ2-1 and V is TRBV27, with 9 bases aligning to TRBD2. The germline CDR1 and CDR2 sequences are MNHEY and SMNVEV (reference sequence). The CDR3 is made up of 16 amino acids. V was pared by 4 bases and J by 3 bases, with 7 bases of the junction left unmatched. The CDR3 reads CASSSTRLADYNEQFF. CDR3 nucleotides: TGTGCCAGCAGTTCAACTAGACTAGCGGACTACAATGAGCAGTTCTTC.

This chain uses TRBV5-1 with TRBJ2-7; TRBD1 is a possible D gene (5 bases). CDR1 and CDR2 (germline): SGHRS, YFSETQ. The CDR3 spans 13 residues. The V end lost 4 bases, the J end lost 4 bases, and 12 bases lay between the germline ends. The CDR3 nucleotides are TGCGCCAGCAGCCAAGGACAAGCTTACGAGCAGTACTTC. Encoded protein: CASSQGQAYEQYF. The variable domain in full, completed from reference TRBV5-1 and TRBJ2-7, reads KAGVTQTPRYLIKTRGQQVTLSCSPISGHRSVSWYQQTPGQGLQFLFEYFSETQRNKGNFPGRFSGRQFSNSRSEMNVSTLELGDSALYLCASSQGQAYEQYFGPGTRLTVT.

To note about this clone: Within the sample, other DNA sequences also encode this same CDR3. This sequence joins TRBV6-5 and TRBJ2-7; TRBD2 matches at 10 bases. After removal of 3 bases from V and 4 bases from J, the junction contained 6 bases not matched to a gene. The CDR3 has 15 amino acids. Per germline, CDR1 MNHEY and CDR2 SVGAGI. The CDR3 DNA reads TGTGCCAGCAGTTATCGGCTAGCGGGAGCTTACGAGCAGTACTTC. Its protein is CASSYRLAGAYEQYF.

J is TRBJ2-7 and V is TRBV9; the D is unclear. CDR3 size: 14 residues. Deletions cut 4 bases from V and 3 bases from J, with 14 bases between. Germline V lookup: CDR1 SGDLS, CDR2 YYNGEE. The CDR3 region has the DNA TGTGCCAGCAGCCCCCCCACGGGCGGCTACGAGCAGTACTTC. It is translated as CASSPPTGGYEQYF. Combining the CDR3 with reference TRBV9 and TRBJ2-7 gives the whole variable domain DSGVTQTPKHLITATGQRVTLRCSPRSGDLSVYWYQQSLDQGLQFLIQYYNGEERAKGNILERFSAQQFPDLHSELNLSSLELGDSALYFCASSPPTGGYEQYFGPGTRLTVT.

To note about this clone: Other DNA sequences from this sample encode an identical CDR3 as well. The V call is TRBV28, the J call TRBJ2-7, with TRBD1 identical over 10 bases. CDR1 and CDR2 from the germline V gene are MDHEN and SYDVKM. J gave up 3 bases and V 6 bases, and 5 bases lay outside the gene matches. The length of the CDR3 is 14 residues. The CDR3: CASRAGDRGYEQYF. The CDR3 coding sequence is TGTGCCAGCAGGGCCGGGGACAGGGGCTACGAGCAGTACTTC.

The chain uses TRBV19 and TRBJ2-7; 9 nucleotides agree with TRBD2. The germline V gene has CDR1 LNHDA and CDR2 SQIVND (reference sequence). Losses at the gene ends were 3 bases for V and 6 bases for J; bases not matched to a gene: 9. This CDR3 region has 15 residues. CDR3 region: CASSMVSSGTTEQYF. Written as DNA, the CDR3 is TGTGCCAGTAGTATGGTGTCTAGCGGGACGACCGAGCAGTACTTC.

CDR3 residues: CASSFLTPSGRFRDIQYF. The CDR3 coding sequence is TGTGCCAGCAGCTTTCTGACGCCTAGCGGGAGGTTCAGGGACATTCAGTACTTC. This sequence joins TRBV11-3 and TRBJ2-4; 11 nucleotides agree with TRBD2. The CDR3 runs 18 residues. V lost 3 bases and J lost 8; bases outside the gene matches: 15. From germline, CDR1 is SGHNT and CDR2 YENEEA.

The chain couples TRBV14 to TRBJ1-1; the D gene is possibly TRBD1 (5 bases). CDR1 and CDR2 (germline): SGHDN, FVKESK. V was pared by 4 bases and J by 3 bases, with 9 bases between. The CDR3 runs 13 residues. The CDR3 protein is CASSPWGYTEAFF. CDR3 nucleotide sequence: TGTGCCAGCAGCCCTTGGGGGTACACTGAAGCTTTCTTT.

In the case of this clone: A much larger clone differs by one base, so this may be a read error. Other nucleotide sequences in the sample specify the same CDR3. The rearrangement joins TRBV14 to TRBJ2-7; D unclear. The ends were cut back, 3 bases at V and 4 bases at J, with 4 bases in the middle. The CDR3 is made up of 11 amino acids. From germline, CDR1 is SGHDN and CDR2 FVKESK. CDR3 sequence reads: CASSQGYEQYF. CDR3 DNA sequence: TGTGCCAGCAGCCAGGGGTACGAGCAGTACTTC.

Many counts were recorded for this clone. The J gene is TRBJ2-7, the V gene TRBV7-9; D tentatively reads TRBD1 or TRBD2 (6 bases each). The CDR3 has 15 residues. CDR1 is SEHNR and CDR2 is FQNEAQ in the germline V gene (reference sequence). Trimming removed 0 bases at V and 4 bases at J, with 13 bases between. This chain's CDR3 is CASSLAGGGKYEQYF. The CDR3 bases are TGTGCCAGCAGCTTAGCGGGGGGCGGGAAGTACGAGCAGTACTTC.

The CDR3 protein is CASSIFMNTEAFF. The CDR3 DNA follows: TGTGCCAGCAGCATATTCATGAACACTGAAGCTTTCTTT. The chain has TRBV11-2 and TRBJ1-1; D not resolved. The V gene's germline CDR1 is SGHAT and CDR2 FQNNGV. V dropped 5 bases and J dropped 0 bases, with 7 bases sitting between them. The CDR3 is made up of 13 amino acids.

V and J are TRBV29-1 and TRBJ2-5; TRBD1 aligns across 9 bases. Germline V lookup: CDR1 SQVTM, CDR2 ANQGSEA. V trimming: 4 bases; J trimming: 3 bases; junction bases outside the gene matches: 0. This CDR3 has 12 amino acids. The CDR3 reads CSVGTGEETQYF. CDR3 DNA: TGCAGCGTTGGGACAGGGGAAGAGACCCAGTACTTC.

The J gene is TRBJ1-3, the V gene TRBV15; a possible D gene is TRBD1 (5 bases). This CDR3 has 16 residues. CDR1 is LNHNV and CDR2 is YYDKDF in the germline V gene (reference sequence). V was cut by 3 bases and J by 0 bases, with 12 bases left in between. CDR3: CATSSGTAPSGNTIYF. The CDR3 nucleotides read TGTGCCACCAGCAGCGGGACCGCGCCCTCTGGAAACACCATATATTTT. Full variable domain (missing parts from reference TRBV15 and TRBJ1-3): DAMVIQNPRYQVTQFGKPVTLSCSQTLNHNVMYWYQQKSSQAPKLLFHYYDKDFNNEADTPDNFQSRRPNTSFCFLDIRSPGLGDTAMYLCATSSGTAPSGNTIYFGEGSWLTVV.

The V gene is TRBV15, the J gene TRBJ1-1, with D possibly matching TRBD1 (5 bases). V lost 5 bases to trimming and J lost 6 bases, with 19 bases between them. The germline gives CDR1 LNHNV, CDR2 YYDKDF (reference sequence). The CDR3 has 15 residues. The CDR3: CATSGPGRIIAEAFF. Written as DNA, the CDR3 is TGTGCCACCAGCGGACCGGGACGGATAATCGCTGAAGCTTTCTTT.

The rearrangement uses TRBV28 and TRBJ2-2; TRBD1 or TRBD2 may be the D gene (6 bases each). Trimming took 6 bases from V and 1 from J, leaving 18 bases between them. The germline V gene has CDR1 MDHEN and CDR2 SYDVKM. This CDR3 is 17 amino acids long. The CDR3 DNA follows: TGTGCCAGCAGGACGCCTCGGGGGACAATGAACACCGGGGAGCTGTTTTTT. It specifies CASRTPRGTMNTGELFF.

This clone was detected only once. This sequence joins TRBV9 and TRBJ1-2; 11 bases match TRBD1. V gave up 3 bases and J gave up 8 bases; unmatched junction bases: 3. The CDR3 is 13 amino acids. CDR1 and CDR2 (germline): SGDLS, YYNGEE. CDR3 sequence (DNA): TGTGCCAGCAGCGATGGGACAGGGGGGGGCTACACCTTC. Translated, it gives CASSDGTGGGYTF.

This chain connects TRBV28 to TRBJ1-2, with D unclear. CDR3 length: 15 amino acids. The V gene's germline CDR1 is MDHEN and CDR2 SYDVKM. V lost 5 bases and J lost 4, with 17 bases in between. The CDR3 region is CASSPRSAGSYGYTF. CDR3 bases: TGTGCCAGCAGTCCAAGATCGGCAGGTTCCTATGGCTACACCTTC.

This chain links TRBV27 with TRBJ2-4; 9 nucleotides match TRBD1. Losses at the gene ends were 6 bases for V and 2 bases for J; bases not matched to a gene: 11. The CDR3 has 17 residues. Germline CDR1 and CDR2: MNHEY and SMNVEV (reference sequence). The chain's CDR3 is CASSPRPGQGPKNIQYF. The CDR3 nucleotides are TGTGCCAGCAGCCCCCGCCCGGGACAGGGACCCAAAAACATTCAGTACTTC.

This clone was detected once. DNA of the CDR3: TGCGCCAGCAGCTTGAGGGGGCGGGACGAGCAGTACTTC. Amino acid sequence: CASSLRGRDEQYF. The chain is built from TRBV5-1 and TRBJ2-7; 7 bases are shared with TRBD1. Germline assignment: CDR1 SGHRS and CDR2 YFSETQ. The CDR3 runs to 13 residues. The junction had 3 bases not matched to a gene; V was cut back by 1 base and J by 5 bases. Filled out from reference TRBV5-1 and TRBJ2-7, the complete variable domain reads KAGVTQTPRYLIKTRGQQVTLSCSPISGHRSVSWYQQTPGQGLQFLFEYFSETQRNKGNFPGRFSGRQFSNSRSEMNVSTLELGDSALYLCASSLRGRDEQYFGPGTRLTVT.

V gene TRBV6-5 combines with J gene TRBJ2-7, with D perhaps TRBD1 or TRBD2 (6 bases each). Trimming left V 2 bases short and J 2 bases short, with 13 bases between. Germline assignment: CDR1 MNHEY and CDR2 SVGAGI. This CDR3 contains 15 residues. DNA for the CDR3: TGTGCCAGCAGTTACGGGGGCCCGGGGGCCTACGAGCAGTACTTC. Its protein is CASSYGGPGAYEQYF.

The chain uses TRBV6-6 and TRBJ2-7; D possibly corresponds to TRBD2 (6 bases). The length of the CDR3 is 14 residues. V was trimmed by 3 bases and J by 2 bases, leaving 11 bases between them. Germline values: CDR1 MNHNY, CDR2 SVGAGI (reference sequence). This CDR3 is CASSYGGSTYEQYF. CDR3 nucleotides: TGTGCCAGCAGTTATGGAGGGAGCACCTACGAGCAGTACTTC.